This TCR beta chain appears in the sequencing data of a study of blood T cells in healthy people across ages. In terms of origin and age, donors were healthy Caucasian individuals from Russia aged roughly 6 to 100. This clonotype has at least ten counts. This CDR3 comprises 12 residues. Per the germline V gene, CDR1 is MNHEY and CDR2 is SVGAGI. The V end was cut by 5 bases, the J end by 10 bases, with 12 bases between. Alongside a J-beta primer mix, a sample-barcoded 5' primer served in a second PCR lasting about 7 to 11 cycles. TCRdb ran MiXCR on the 5' RACE reads and lists one entry per CDR3 protein. The sample carries about 1.7 million distinct CDR3 sequences, under 30% recorded once.

V and J are TRBV6-5 and TRBJ2-1; unclear D gene. The sequence was collected from a woman in her 30s in good health. The specimen was blood. CDR3 DNA: TGTGCCAGCAGTACTAATCCGGGCGAGCAGTTCTTC. Protein product: CASSTNPGEQFF.